These T cell receptor beta chains were read from a single sample in a study of shared clonotypes between healthy human individuals. TCRdb's copy holds only in-frame clones and misses some; the assay was immunoSEQ multiplex PCR. In the table there are hundreds of thousands of clones, about 96% of which are singletons. The sequenced sample was naive CD8+ T cells sorted from blood. These receptors came from a man aged 25-40 years in good health. CDR3s include the opening cysteine and the closing phenylalanine or tryptophan. D genes are given only for firm matches. The size field is filled for only some rows; it gives once, few, many or a size class.

v_call	j_call	clone_size	d_call	cdr3_aa	cdr3_nt
TRBV25-1	TRBJ2-1	-	-	CASSEVSAYNEQFF	TGTGCCAGCAGTGAAGTAAGCGCTTACAATGAGCAGTTCTTC
TRBV5-4	TRBJ2-7	-	-	CASSTEAYEQYF	TGTGCCAGCTCGACGGAAGCCTACGAGCAGTACTTC
TRBV7-9	TRBJ2-1	-	TRBD2	CASSLAQRGSSYNEQFF	TGTGCCAGCAGCTTAGCTCAGCGGGGGAGCTCCTACAATGAGCAGTTCTTC
TRBV11-2	TRBJ2-2	-	-	CASSSTGFGQRWELFF	TGTGCCAGCAGCTCAACAGGGTTTGGACAGCGCTGGGAGCTGTTTTTT
TRBV5-5	TRBJ2-4	-	-	CASSEEFLAKNIQYF	TGTGCCAGCTCTGAGGAGTTCCTAGCCAAAAACATTCAGTACTTC
TRBV5-5	TRBJ1-2	few	-	CASSLVEGDGYTF	TGTGCCAGCAGCTTGGTAGAGGGCGATGGCTACACCTTC
TRBV29-1	TRBJ2-7	-	TRBD1	CSAGGWDSHTYEQYF	TGCAGCGCCGGTGGTTGGGACAGCCATACCTACGAGCAGTACTTC
TRBV6-1	TRBJ1-2	-	-	CASSEPRDEALYGYTF	TGTGCCAGCAGTGAACCCCGGGACGAAGCACTCTATGGCTACACCTTC
TRBV14	TRBJ2-3	once	TRBD2	CASSQGTSGTDTQYF	TGTGCCAGCAGCCAGGGGACTAGCGGGACAGATACGCAGTATTTT
TRBV7-2	TRBJ2-1	-	TRBD2	CASSLVAGGYTYNEQFF	TGTGCCAGCAGCTTAGTAGCGGGAGGGTACACCTACAATGAGCAGTTCTTC